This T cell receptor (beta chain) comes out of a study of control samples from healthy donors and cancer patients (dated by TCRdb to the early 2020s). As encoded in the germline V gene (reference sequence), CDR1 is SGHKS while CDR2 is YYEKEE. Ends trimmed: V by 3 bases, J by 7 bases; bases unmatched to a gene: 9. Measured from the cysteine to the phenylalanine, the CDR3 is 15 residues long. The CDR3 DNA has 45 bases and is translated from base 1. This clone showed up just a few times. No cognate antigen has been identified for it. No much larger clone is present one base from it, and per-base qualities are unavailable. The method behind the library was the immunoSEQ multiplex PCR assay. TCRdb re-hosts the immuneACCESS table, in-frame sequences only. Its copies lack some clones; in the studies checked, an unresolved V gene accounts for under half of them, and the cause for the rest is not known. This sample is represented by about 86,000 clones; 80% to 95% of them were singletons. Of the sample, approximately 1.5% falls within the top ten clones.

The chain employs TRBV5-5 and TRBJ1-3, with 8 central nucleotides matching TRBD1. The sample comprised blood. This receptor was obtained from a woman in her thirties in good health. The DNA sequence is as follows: TGTGCCAGCAGCTATACGACAGGGGATAGGAACACCATATATTTT. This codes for CASSYTTGDRNTIYF.